The subject of this entry is one T cell receptor beta chain. These data originate in a study of immune characterization of retroperitoneal liposarcoma. TCRdb analysed the PCR reads with MiXCR anew, one entry per CDR3 protein. This sample has 1,300 to 1,500 distinct CDR3 sequences; 47% occur once, and the top ten carry roughly a fifth. The sequenced sample was tumor tissue. This receptor was taken from a female donor with retroperitoneal liposarcoma.

The CDR3, as DNA: TGTGCCAGCAGTCCGGGACTAGCGGGAGTTGAGCAGTTCTTC. Amino acid sequence: CASSPGLAGVEQFF. This chain joins TRBV6-1 and TRBJ2-1; 14 positions agree with TRBD2. With V trimmed by 5 bases and J by 9 bases, 3 bases remained unmatched. The CDR3 covers 14 residues. Germline CDR1 reads MNHNS; CDR2 reads SASEGT.